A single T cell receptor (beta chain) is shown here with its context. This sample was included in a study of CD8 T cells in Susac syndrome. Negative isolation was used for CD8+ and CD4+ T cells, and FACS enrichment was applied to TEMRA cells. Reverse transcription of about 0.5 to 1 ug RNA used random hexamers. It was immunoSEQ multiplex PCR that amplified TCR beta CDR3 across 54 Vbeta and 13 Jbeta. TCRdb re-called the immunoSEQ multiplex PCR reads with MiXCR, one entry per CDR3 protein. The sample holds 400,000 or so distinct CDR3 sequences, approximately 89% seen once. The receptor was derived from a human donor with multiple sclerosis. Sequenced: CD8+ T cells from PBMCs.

The CDR3 spells CSVGSDEAFF. The CDR3 DNA is TGCAGCGTTGGGTCAGATGAAGCTTTCTTT. The chain uses TRBV29-1 and TRBJ1-1, with no clear D. V lost 4 bases, J lost 7 bases, and 7 bases lay in between. Germline CDR1 reads SQVTM; CDR2 reads ANQGSEA. CDR3 length equals 10 residues.